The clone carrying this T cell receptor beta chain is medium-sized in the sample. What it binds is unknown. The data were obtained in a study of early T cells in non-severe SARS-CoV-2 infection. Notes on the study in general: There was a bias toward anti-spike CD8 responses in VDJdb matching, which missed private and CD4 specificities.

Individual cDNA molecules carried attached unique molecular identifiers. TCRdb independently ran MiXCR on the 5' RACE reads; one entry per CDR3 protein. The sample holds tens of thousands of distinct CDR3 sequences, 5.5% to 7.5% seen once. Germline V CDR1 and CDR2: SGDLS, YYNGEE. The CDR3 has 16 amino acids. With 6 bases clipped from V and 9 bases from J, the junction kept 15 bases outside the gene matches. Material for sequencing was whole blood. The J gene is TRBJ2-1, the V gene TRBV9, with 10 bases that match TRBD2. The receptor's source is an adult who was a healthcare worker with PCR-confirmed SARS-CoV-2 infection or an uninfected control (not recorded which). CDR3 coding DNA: TGTGCCAGCACCCTAGGCAGCGGGGGGGCCTTTTCTGAGCAGTTCTTC. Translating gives CASTLGSGGAFSEQFF.